This TCR beta chain was found in a study of patients and donors after allogeneic stem cell transplantation. MiXCR was run by TCRdb on the RT-PCR reads, yielding one entry per CDR3 protein. This sample has about 150,000 distinct CDR3 sequences; about a third occur once, and the top ten carry roughly 52%. This clonotype was recorded a few times. The V end lost 1 base, the J end lost 1 base, and 10 bases lay between the germline ends. Germline V gene lookup returns CDR1 SQVTM and CDR2 ANQGSEA. CDR3 length: 14 amino acids. Sequenced input: blood, either unsorted or a sorted T cell fraction (not recorded which). The chain has TRBV29-1 and TRBJ1-1, with D hard to call. The sequence came from a human donor who was either an allogeneic HSCT recipient or a stem cell or donor lymphocyte infusion donor (not recorded which). It is not recorded whose cells these are; they may come from a transplant donor. For the CDR3, the DNA is TGCAGCGTTGAAGTAGTAGGAGAGAACACTGAAGCTTTCTTT. Translating it yields CSVEVVGENTEAFF.